This T cell receptor (beta chain) is from a study of T cell responses to AZD1222 COVID-19 vaccine. Study context: Both about-4-week and about-12-week second-dose recipients were combined.

Only in-frame clones appear in the TCRdb table, and some are missing; sequencing was by immunoSEQ multiplex PCR. The sample holds fewer than 110,000 clones; 70% to 90% are singletons and the top ten take roughly 6.5%. Comments on this clone: Its target is not known.

Findings of the study overall: Across spike, vaccine-associated CD4 TCRs were found, dominant at 160-218 and 743-854. Nearly half of spike-specific TCRs reportedly target unmutated variant regions. Most donors were white British, females outnumbered males, and clonal diversity was possibly underestimated.

The CDR3 runs 14 residues. Germline V gene data show CDR1 as ENHRY and CDR2 as SYGVKD. Trimming cost V 3 bases and J 5 bases, with 10 bases left between them. Source: peripheral blood, taken on day 0 of AZD1222 vaccination. The chain has TRBV10-3 and TRBJ2-2; weak D call: TRBD2 (5 bases). The clonotype was recovered from an adult in good health. The CDR3: CAISDERKTGELFF. CDR3 in DNA: TGTGCCATCAGTGATGAGCGGAAAACCGGGGAGCTGTTTTTT.